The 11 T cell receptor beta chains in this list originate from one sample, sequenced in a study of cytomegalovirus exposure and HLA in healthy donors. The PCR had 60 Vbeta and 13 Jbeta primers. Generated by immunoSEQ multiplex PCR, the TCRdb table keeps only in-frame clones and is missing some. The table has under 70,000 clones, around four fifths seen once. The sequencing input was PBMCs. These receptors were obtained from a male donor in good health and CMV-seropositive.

In DNA, the CDR3 is TGCGCCAGCAGCTCGACTTCAAGCGCGCAGTACTTC. Amino acids: CASSSTSSAQYF. V is TRBV5-1 and J is TRBJ2-7, with D uncertain. Germline V CDR1 and CDR2: SGHRS, YFSETQ. The CDR3 runs 12 residues. V was trimmed by 3 bases and J by 9 bases, leaving 13 bases between them.

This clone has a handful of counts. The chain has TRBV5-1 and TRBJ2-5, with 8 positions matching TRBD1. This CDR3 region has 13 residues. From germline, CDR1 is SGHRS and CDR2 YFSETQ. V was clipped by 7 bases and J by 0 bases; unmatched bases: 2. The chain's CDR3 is CASSTGDQETQYF. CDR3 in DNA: TGCGCCAGCTCGACAGGGGACCAAGAGACCCAGTACTTC.

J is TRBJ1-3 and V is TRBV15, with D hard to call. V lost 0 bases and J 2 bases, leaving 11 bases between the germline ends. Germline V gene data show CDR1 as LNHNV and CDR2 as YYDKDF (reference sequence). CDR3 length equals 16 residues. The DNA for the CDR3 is TGTGCCACCAGCAGAGATCGGAGCTCACCTGGAAACACCATATATTTT. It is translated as CATSRDRSSPGNTIYF.

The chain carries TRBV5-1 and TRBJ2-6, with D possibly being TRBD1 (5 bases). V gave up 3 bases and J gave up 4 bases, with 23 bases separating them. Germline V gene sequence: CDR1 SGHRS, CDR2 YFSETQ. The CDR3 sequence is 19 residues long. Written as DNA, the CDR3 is TGCGCCAGCAGCTCCTCAGATACAGGCCTAAGAGGAGGGGCCAACGTCCTGACTTTC. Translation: CASSSSDTGLRGGANVLTF. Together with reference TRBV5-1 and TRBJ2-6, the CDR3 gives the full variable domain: KAGVTQTPRYLIKTRGQQVTLSCSPISGHRSVSWYQQTPGQGLQFLFEYFSETQRNKGNFPGRFSGRQFSNSRSEMNVSTLELGDSALYLCASSSSDTGLRGGANVLTFGAGSRLTVL.

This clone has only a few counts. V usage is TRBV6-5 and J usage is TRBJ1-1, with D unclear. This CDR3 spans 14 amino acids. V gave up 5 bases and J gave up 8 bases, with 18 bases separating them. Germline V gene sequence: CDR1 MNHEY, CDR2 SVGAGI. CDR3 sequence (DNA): TGTGCCAGCAGTGCCCCGAGGTTAGCAGCGGAAGCTTTCTTT. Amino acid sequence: CASSAPRLAAEAFF.

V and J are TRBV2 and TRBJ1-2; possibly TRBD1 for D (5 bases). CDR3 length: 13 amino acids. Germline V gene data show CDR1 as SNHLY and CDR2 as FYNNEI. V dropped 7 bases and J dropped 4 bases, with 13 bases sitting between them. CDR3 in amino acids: CASKNRIFYGYTF. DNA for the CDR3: TGTGCCAGCAAAAACAGGATTTTCTATGGCTACACCTTC.

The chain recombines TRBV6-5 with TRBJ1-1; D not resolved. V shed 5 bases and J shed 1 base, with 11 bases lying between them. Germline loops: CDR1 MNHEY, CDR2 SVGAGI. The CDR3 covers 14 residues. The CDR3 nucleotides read TGTGCCAGCAGTCTACAACGGGGGAACACTGAAGCTTTCTTT. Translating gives CASSLQRGNTEAFF.

DNA for the CDR3: TGTGCCATCAGTGAACCGGAAGCACAGACGGGTAGGGGATGGAACACTGAAGCTTTCTTT. Translated, it gives CAISEPEAQTGRGWNTEAFF. The V and J genes are TRBV10-3 and TRBJ1-1, with a possible D match to TRBD1 (5 bases). This CDR3 has 20 amino acids. Per germline, CDR1 ENHRY and CDR2 SYGVKD. Trimming cost V 3 bases and J 1 base, with 27 bases left between them.

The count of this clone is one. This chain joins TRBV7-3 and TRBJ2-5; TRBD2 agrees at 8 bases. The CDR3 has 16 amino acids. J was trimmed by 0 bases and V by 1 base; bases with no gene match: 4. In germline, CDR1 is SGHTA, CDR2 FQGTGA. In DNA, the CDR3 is TGTGCCAGCAGCTTAAGTTCTAGCGGGTACCAAGAGACCCAGTACTTC. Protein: CASSLSSSGYQETQYF.

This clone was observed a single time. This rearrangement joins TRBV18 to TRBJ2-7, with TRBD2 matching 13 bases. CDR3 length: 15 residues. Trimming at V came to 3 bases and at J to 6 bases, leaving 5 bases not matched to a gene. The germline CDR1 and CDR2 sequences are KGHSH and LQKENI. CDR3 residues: CASSPTSGGAGEQYF. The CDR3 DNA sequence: TGTGCCAGCTCACCTACTAGCGGGGGGGCTGGCGAGCAGTACTTC.

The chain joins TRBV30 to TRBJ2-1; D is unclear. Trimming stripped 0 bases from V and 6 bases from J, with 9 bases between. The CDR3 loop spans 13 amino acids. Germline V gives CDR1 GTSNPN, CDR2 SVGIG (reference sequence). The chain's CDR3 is CAWSVSFGNEQFF. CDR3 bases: TGTGCCTGGAGTGTTAGCTTCGGCAATGAGCAGTTCTTC. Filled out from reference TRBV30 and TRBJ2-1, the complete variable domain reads SQTIHQWPATLVQPVGSPLSLECTVEGTSNPNLYWYRQAAGRGLQLLFYSVGIGQISSEVPQNLSASRPQDRQFILSSKKLLLSDSGFYLCAWSVSFGNEQFFGPGTRLTVL.